This T cell receptor beta chain was captured by sequencing in a study of PD-1 blockade in classical Hodgkin lymphoma (TCRdb year 2020). Background for the entire study: Nivolumab dosing was 3 mg/kg intravenously every 2 weeks, continuing until either disease progression or unacceptable toxicity. The study used CyTOF and TCR beta sequencing to define a peripheral blood immune signature of response to PD-1 blockade in classical Hodgkin lymphoma.

Here is what the overall study found, with its caveats: Baseline TCR diversity was reported to be lower in newly diagnosed patients than in healthy donors and to be lower still in relapsed/refractory patients. Only a single clinical trial cohort was studied, and what caused the repertoire differences, possibly disease activity or prior therapy, remained undefined. Lower diversity was seen in patients whose nivolumab began less than 1 year after ASCT, and these patients were left out of later analyses so that immune reconstitution would not confound the results. Baseline diversity similar to that of newly diagnosed patients was observed in trial patients achieving complete response, whereas significantly lower diversity was observed in partial responders and progressors. By C4D1, a significant rise was seen in CD4+ TCR diversity but not in CD8+ TCR diversity (p=0.0027 vs p=0.16), and the rise was most apparent among complete responders (p=0.02).

The intended sense of this specimen's time point label: cycle 4 day 1 (C4D1), after around six weeks of nivolumab. Every trial patient had relapsed following autologous stem cell transplantation, and prior brentuximab vedotin exposure was what differed among cohorts A, B and C. The trial cohort was composed of 56 patients with relapsed/refractory classical Hodgkin lymphoma, for whom complete response, partial response or progressive disease was recorded as best overall response. Trial patients were treated with single-agent nivolumab in the multi-cohort phase II CheckMate 205 trial. An independent review committee assessed best overall response by applying the 2007 International Working Group response criteria. Trial PBMCs were collected immediately before nivolumab initiation (C1D1) and during therapy at cycle 2 day 1 and cycle 4 day 1. Peripheral blood was collected in 8 mL Vacutainer Cell Preparation Tubes, from which PBMCs were isolated by centrifugation and then cryopreserved.

In regard to this clone: The target of this receptor is not known. Per-nucleotide qualities are absent, and no much larger clonotype sits a single base away.

The Qiagen DNeasy kit was used to extract genomic DNA both from unsorted PBMCs and from the negatively selected CD4+ and CD8+ fractions. TCR beta CDR3 regions were subjected to amplification by immunoSEQ multiplex PCR with primers that anneal to V and J segments. A synthetic immune receptor repertoire was used to minimize amplification bias, and any remaining bias was removed computationally after sequencing. The published analysis was carried out like this. Repertoire diversity was quantified as the Shannon entropy index using custom Python scripts. Unsorted, CD4+ and CD8+ repertoires were analyzed separately, except in combined analyses where CD4+ and CD8+ sequences were merged in silico. A clone counted as expanded when the clone's frequency after treatment rose at least 2-fold relative to C1D1, and clones undetected at baseline were given a pseudocount of 0.5. Clones with 0 or 1 copy at C1D1 were classified as singleton clones, and clones with 2 or more copies were classified as non-singleton clones. Clones expanded in unsorted samples were labelled as CD4+, CD8+ or unknown by matching protein sequences in sorted samples from the same patient. Wilcoxon tests were applied to paired samples to test diversity changes from C1D1 to C4D1. TCRdb took over this immuneACCESS table, retaining in-frame rearrangements with V and J assigned. Such tables are incomplete; in checked studies, under half of the missing clones stem from an unresolved V gene, and the remainder is unexplained. V and J calls and clone size come straight from that table; D and trimming were deduced from the DNA. The sample contains tens of thousands of clones, roughly 88% of them found a single time. The ten top clones hold 23% of the sample.

This material consisted of peripheral blood mononuclear cells (PBMCs), taken before the fourth cycle of nivolumab. The source of this sequence is a human donor with classical Hodgkin lymphoma.

The CDR3 protein is CASSLDGGANTGELFF. The DNA reads as follows: TGTGCCAGCTCTCTGGACGGGGGCGCGAACACCGGGGAGCTGTTTTTT. The rearrangement joined TRBV18 to TRBJ2-2; the D region is possibly TRBD1 or TRBD2, each matching across 6 bases. CDR1 and CDR2 (KGHSH, LQKENI) derive from the germline V gene. The germline ends are 14 bases apart after V is trimmed by 6 bases and J by 0 bases. The CDR3 sequence holds 16 residues, the cysteine and phenylalanine included. Left in the record is the CDR3 DNA by itself, 48 bases read in frame from the first base.